The sequence of this T cell receptor (beta chain) was determined in a study of response to subunit inactivated influenza vaccine. Germline CDR1 is LGHNA and CDR2 is YNFKEQ. This CDR3 spans 11 amino acids. MiXCR was run by TCRdb on the RT-PCR reads, yielding one entry per CDR3 protein. The sample holds hundreds of thousands of distinct CDR3 sequences, 22% seen once. The chain has TRBV4-2 and TRBJ1-4; no clear D. The DNA matches TRBJ2-2 better at its end, which makes the J call doubtful. The TCR was taken from a man in his fifties or sixties who received an inactivated influenza vaccine. Sequenced material: PBMCs from blood, taken about 19 months after vaccination. CDR3 loop: CASSQGQELFF. The CDR3 coding sequence is TGTGCCAGCAGCCAAGGGCAGGAGCTGTTTTTT.